The sequence of this T cell receptor (beta chain) was determined in a study of cytomegalovirus exposure and HLA in healthy donors. About the research overall: For the approximately 410 genotyped donors, roughly 80% fell within the Caucasian-associated ancestry cluster. Study-wide points: The sole available immune exposure information was CMV serostatus. Of the V segments, some could not be distinguished, including TRBV6-2 and TRBV6-3, and were excluded.

PCR primers comprised 60 Vbeta and 13 Jbeta primers. Generated by immunoSEQ multiplex PCR, the TCRdb table keeps only in-frame clones and is missing some. The table has 150,000 to 180,000 clones, approximately 80% seen once. Points on this clone: Antigen: not known.

The CDR3 is 16 residues long. The junction had 5 bases not matched to a gene; V was cut back by 5 bases and J by 5 bases. Per the germline V gene, CDR1 is MGHDK and CDR2 is SYGVNS. The sequence was collected from a woman between 40 and 50 years old in good health and CMV-seropositive. Source material: PBMCs. The chain is built from TRBV25-1 and TRBJ2-2, with 13 nucleotides matching TRBD2. The CDR3 region is CASSKGTSGITGELFF. In nucleotides, the CDR3 is TGTGCCAGCAGTAAAGGGACTAGCGGGATTACCGGGGAGCTGTTTTTT.